This T cell receptor beta chain originates from a study of PD-L1 blockade in urothelial cancer. On the study more broadly: The study started patients on atezolizumab in the mid-2010s, giving 1,200 mg intravenously every 3 weeks. Peripheral blood specimens exhibited a median yield of approximately 140,000 T cells. Blood was analyzed 3 weeks (second dose) and 6 weeks after treatment start.

The CDR3 contains 12 residues. Per the germline V gene, CDR1 is GTSNPN and CDR2 is SVGIG (reference sequence). The V end was cut by 2 bases, the J end by 6 bases, with 8 bases between. The protocol was immunoSEQ multiplex PCR, while the TCRdb copy is restricted to in-frame clones and leaves out a portion. Among about 69,000 clones, around nine tenths were seen once, and the ten largest hold around 3.5%. Specimen: PBMCs, collected around atezolizumab (anti-PD-L1) treatment. The receptor's source is a man aged 55 to 70 with urothelial cancer. V gene TRBV30 combines with J gene TRBJ2-1; D ambiguous. The CDR3: CAWSSSSNEQFF. CDR3 bases: TGTGCCTGGAGTTCGTCTAGCAATGAGCAGTTCTTC. Full variable domain (rest looked up from reference TRBV30 and TRBJ2-1): SQTIHQWPATLVQPVGSPLSLECTVEGTSNPNLYWYRQAAGRGLQLLFYSVGIGQISSEVPQNLSASRPQDRQFILSSKKLLLSDSGFYLCAWSSSSNEQFFGPGTRLTVL.